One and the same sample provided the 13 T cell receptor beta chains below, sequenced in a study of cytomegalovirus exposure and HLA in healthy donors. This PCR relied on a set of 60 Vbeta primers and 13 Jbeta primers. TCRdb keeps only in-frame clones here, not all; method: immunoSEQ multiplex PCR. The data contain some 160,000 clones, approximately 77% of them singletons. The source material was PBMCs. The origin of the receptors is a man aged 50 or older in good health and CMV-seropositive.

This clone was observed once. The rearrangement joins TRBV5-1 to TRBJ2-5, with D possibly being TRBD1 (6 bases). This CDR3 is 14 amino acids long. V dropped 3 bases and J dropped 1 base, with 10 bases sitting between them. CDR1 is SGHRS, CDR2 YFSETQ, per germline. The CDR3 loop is CASSSDSTQETQYF. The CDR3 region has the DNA TGCGCCAGCAGCTCGGACAGTACCCAAGAGACCCAGTACTTC.

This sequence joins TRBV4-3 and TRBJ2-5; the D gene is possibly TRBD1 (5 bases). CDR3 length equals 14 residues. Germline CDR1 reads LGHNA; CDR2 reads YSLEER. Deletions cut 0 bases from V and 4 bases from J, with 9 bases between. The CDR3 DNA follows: TGCGCCAGCAGCCAAGAAGGACACCCAGAGACCCAGTACTTC. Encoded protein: CASSQEGHPETQYF.

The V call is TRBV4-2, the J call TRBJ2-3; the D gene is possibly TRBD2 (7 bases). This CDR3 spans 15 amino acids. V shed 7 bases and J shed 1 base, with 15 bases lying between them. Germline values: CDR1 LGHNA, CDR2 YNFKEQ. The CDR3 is CASTPGGQGTDTQYF. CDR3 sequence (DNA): TGTGCCAGCACTCCCGGGGGGCAGGGCACAGATACGCAGTATTTT.

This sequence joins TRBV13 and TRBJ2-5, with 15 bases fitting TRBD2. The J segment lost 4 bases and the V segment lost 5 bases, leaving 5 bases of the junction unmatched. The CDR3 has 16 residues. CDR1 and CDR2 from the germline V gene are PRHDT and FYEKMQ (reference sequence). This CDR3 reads CASSPRTSGGGETQYF. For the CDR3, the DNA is TGTGCCAGCAGCCCCCGGACTAGCGGGGGGGGAGAGACCCAGTACTTC.

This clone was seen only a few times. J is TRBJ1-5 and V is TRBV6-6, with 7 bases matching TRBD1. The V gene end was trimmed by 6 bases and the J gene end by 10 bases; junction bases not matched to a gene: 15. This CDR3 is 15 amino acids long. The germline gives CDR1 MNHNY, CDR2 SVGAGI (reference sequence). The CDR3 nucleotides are TGTGCCAGCAGCCCCGGGACAGCGGGCCGAGATCCCCAGCATTTT. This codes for CASSPGTAGRDPQHF.

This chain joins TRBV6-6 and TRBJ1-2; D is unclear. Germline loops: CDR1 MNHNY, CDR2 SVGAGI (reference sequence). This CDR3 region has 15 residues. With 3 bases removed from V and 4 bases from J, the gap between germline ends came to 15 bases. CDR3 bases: TGTGCCAGCAGTTATGGGGAGAAAGGCACCTATGGCTACACCTTC. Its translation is CASSYGEKGTYGYTF.

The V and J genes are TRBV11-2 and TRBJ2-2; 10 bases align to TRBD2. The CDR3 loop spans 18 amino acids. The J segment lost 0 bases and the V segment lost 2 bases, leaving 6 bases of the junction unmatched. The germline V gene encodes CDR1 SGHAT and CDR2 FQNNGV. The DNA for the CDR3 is TGTGCCAGCAGCTTATGGCTAGCGGGGGCCTCGAACACCGGGGAGCTGTTTTTT. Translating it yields CASSLWLAGASNTGELFF. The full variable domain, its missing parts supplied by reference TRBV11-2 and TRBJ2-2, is EAGVAQSPRYKIIEKRQSVAFWCNPISGHATLYWYQQILGQGPKLLIQFQNNGVVDDSQLPKDRFSAERLKGVDSTLKIQPAKLEDSAVYLCASSLWLAGASNTGELFFGEGSRLTVL.

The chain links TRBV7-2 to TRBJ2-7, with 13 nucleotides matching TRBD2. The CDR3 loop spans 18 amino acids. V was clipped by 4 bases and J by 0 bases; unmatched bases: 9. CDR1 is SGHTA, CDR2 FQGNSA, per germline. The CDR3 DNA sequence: TGTGCCAGCAGCTCCTTCGGACTAGCGGGGGTGAGCTCCTACGAGCAGTACTTC. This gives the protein CASSSFGLAGVSSYEQYF.

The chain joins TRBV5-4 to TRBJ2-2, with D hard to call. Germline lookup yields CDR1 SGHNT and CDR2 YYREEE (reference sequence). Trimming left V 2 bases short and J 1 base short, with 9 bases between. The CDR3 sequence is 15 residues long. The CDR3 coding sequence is TGTGCCAGCAGCTTCGAGGAATTGAACACCGGGGAGCTGTTTTTT. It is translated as CASSFEELNTGELFF.

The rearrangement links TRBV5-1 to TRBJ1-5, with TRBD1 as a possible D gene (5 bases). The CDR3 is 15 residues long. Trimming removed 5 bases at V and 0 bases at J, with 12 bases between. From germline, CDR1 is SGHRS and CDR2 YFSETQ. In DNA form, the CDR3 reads TGCGCCAGCAGGATAGGGGCGGATAGCAATCAGCCCCAGCATTTT. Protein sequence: CASRIGADSNQPQHF.

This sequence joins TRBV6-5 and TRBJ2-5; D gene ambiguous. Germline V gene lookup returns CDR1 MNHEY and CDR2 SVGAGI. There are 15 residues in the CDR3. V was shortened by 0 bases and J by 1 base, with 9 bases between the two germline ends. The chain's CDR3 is CASSYSLGSQETQYF. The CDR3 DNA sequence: TGTGCCAGCAGTTACTCCCTCGGGTCCCAAGAGACCCAGTACTTC.

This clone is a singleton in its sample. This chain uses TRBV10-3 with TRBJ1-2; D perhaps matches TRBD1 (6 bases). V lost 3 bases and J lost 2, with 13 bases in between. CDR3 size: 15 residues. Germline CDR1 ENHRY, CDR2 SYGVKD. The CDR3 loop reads CAISDTGTRNYGYTF. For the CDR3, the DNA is TGTGCCATCAGTGACACCGGGACAAGAAACTATGGCTACACCTTC.

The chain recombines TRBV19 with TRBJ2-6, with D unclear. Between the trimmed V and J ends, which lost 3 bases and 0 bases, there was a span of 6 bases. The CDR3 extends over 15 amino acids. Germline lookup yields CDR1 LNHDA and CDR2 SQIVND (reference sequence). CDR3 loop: CASSIWSSGANVLTF. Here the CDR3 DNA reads TGTGCCAGTAGTATCTGGAGCTCTGGGGCCAACGTCCTGACTTTC.